The T cell receptor (beta chain) described here comes from a study of blood T cell repertoires in COVID-19. Overall study context: Whether acute or convalescent, the COVID-19 samples came from the United States, Italy and Spain.

V lost 2 bases and J 3 bases, leaving 11 bases between the germline ends. The CDR3 runs 14 residues. Germline values: CDR1 SGHNT, CDR2 YYREEE (reference sequence). TCRdb keeps only in-frame clones here, not all; method: immunoSEQ multiplex PCR. The data contain about 190,000 clones, around 83% of them singletons. The clonotype comes from a man aged 45-65 years with active or convalescent COVID-19. Sequenced input: peripheral blood. The chain joins TRBV5-4 to TRBJ1-2; weak D call: TRBD1 (5 bases). The CDR3 is CASSFPGAHYGYTF. The DNA for the CDR3 is TGTGCCAGCAGCTTCCCTGGGGCTCACTATGGCTACACCTTC.